This T cell receptor (beta chain) was recorded in a study of early T cells in non-severe SARS-CoV-2 infection. As for this clonotype: The junction does not match germline at one end; this may be a read error.

MiXCR, applied by TCRdb to the 5' RACE reads, yields one record per CDR3 protein. The table has about 80,000 distinct CDR3 sequences, roughly 4.7% seen once; the top ten hold under 8%. Per the germline V gene, CDR1 is SGHVS and CDR2 is FNYEAQ. CDR3 size: 16 residues. The TCR originated in an adult who was a healthcare worker with PCR-confirmed SARS-CoV-2 infection or an uninfected control (not recorded which). The starting material was whole blood, obtained at baseline. The chain employs TRBV7-6 and TRBJ1-3; D not resolved. The CDR3 is CTSSLDANSAGNTIYF. In DNA form, the CDR3 reads TGTACCAGCAGCTTAGATGCAAACAGCGCTGGAAACACCATATATTTT.